The clone carrying this TCR beta chain was recorded at least ten times. These data are taken from a study of breast tumors, draining lymph nodes, adjacent tissues. Each CDR3 protein gets one entry after TCRdb re-called the multiplex PCR reads with MiXCR. The repertoire consists of 120,000 or so distinct CDR3 sequences, with roughly 21% occurring once and the leading ten covering under 4.5%. Samples came from axillary lymph nodes draining the breast cancer. V was clipped by 1 base and J by 2 bases, with 9 bases between them. The CDR3 has 14 amino acids. Germline V gene lookup returns CDR1 SGHVS and CDR2 FQNEAQ.

This sequence joins TRBV7-8 and TRBJ2-7; D is uncertain. The receptor comes from a female donor with breast cancer. Some clones in this sample may be carry-over from other donors' samples. The sequenced sample consisted of axillary lymph node tissue. CDR3 coding DNA: TGTGCCAGCAGCTTAGAATTGGAAGCCTACGAGCAGTACTTC. This encodes CASSLELEAYEQYF.